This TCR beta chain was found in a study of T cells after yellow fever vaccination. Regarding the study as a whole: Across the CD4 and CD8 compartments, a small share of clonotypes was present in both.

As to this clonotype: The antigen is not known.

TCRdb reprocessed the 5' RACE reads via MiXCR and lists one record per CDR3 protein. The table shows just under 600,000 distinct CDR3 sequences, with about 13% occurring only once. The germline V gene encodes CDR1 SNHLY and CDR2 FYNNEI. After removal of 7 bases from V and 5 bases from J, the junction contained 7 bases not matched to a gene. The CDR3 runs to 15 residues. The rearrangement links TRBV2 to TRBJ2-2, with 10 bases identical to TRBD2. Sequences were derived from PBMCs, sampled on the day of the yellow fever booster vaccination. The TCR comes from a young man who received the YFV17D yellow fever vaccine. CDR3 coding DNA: TGTGCCAGCATTAGAGGACTAGCGGTAACCGGGGAGCTGTTTTTT. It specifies CASIRGLAVTGELFF.